This entry concerns a single T cell receptor (beta chain). This record belongs to a study of shared clonotypes between healthy human individuals. This table comes from immunoSEQ multiplex PCR, and its TCRdb copy is limited to in-frame clones, with some not included. The sample has 950,000 to 1,200,000 clones; 70% to 85% are singletons. The sequence was collected from a man between 18 and 29 years old in good health. Some clones in this sample may be carry-over from other donors' samples. The sample comprised memory CD4+ T cells from PBMCs. Subset reported: CD45RA-negative fraction.

CDR3 nucleotides: TGTGCCTGGAGTGTAGGGGTCGGTACGGTTAATGAAAAACTGTTTTTT. This sequence encodes CAWSVGVGTVNEKLFF. The chain combines TRBV30 with TRBJ1-4, with D tentatively TRBD1 (5 bases). CDR3 length: 16 residues. CDR1 is GTSNPN and CDR2 is SVGIG in the germline V gene (reference sequence). V dropped 0 bases and J dropped 4 bases, with 15 bases sitting between them.